This T cell receptor (beta chain) was profiled in a study of CD8+CD57+ T cells in acquired aplastic anemia. Turning to the study itself: Sorted CD4+ plus CD8+ cells gave DNA averaging roughly 2.9 ug. Study-wide results and caveats: Some 30 shared CD8+ CDR3s appeared highly expressed within patients' immunodominant clones.

Of note for this clonotype: Its antigen is still unknown.

Patients picked for sequencing had shown CD8+CD57+ cell expansion detected by flow cytometry. Prior therapy had not been administered to any patient at the time of blood sampling. Template material for TCR beta VDJ and CDR3 profiling consisted of genomic DNA. TCRdb ran MiXCR on the reads and lists one entry per CDR3 protein. This table holds 150,000 or so distinct CDR3 sequences, less than 60% found once. The sequence was collected from a human donor with aplastic anemia. Sample: sorted CD4+, CD8+, or CD8+CD57+ T cells (not recorded which) from PBMCs.

CDR3 residues: CATSDPTFSGELFF. The DNA for the CDR3 is TGTGCCACCAGTGACCCGACCTTCTCCGGGGAGCTGTTTTTT. V gene TRBV24-1 combines with J gene TRBJ2-2; D uncertain. The ends were cut back, 4 bases at V and 6 bases at J, with 11 bases in the middle. Germline V lookup: CDR1 KGHDR, CDR2 SFDVKD. The CDR3 is 14 residues long.